The rows below give T cell receptor beta chains drawn from one sample of a study of CD8+CD57+ T cells in acquired aplastic anemia. MiXCR, applied by TCRdb to the reads, yields one record per CDR3 protein. The sample shows some 190,000 distinct CDR3 sequences, 45% to 50% of them seen only once. Source material: sorted CD4+, CD8+, or CD8+CD57+ T cells (not recorded which) from PBMCs. The source of these receptors is a human donor in good health. The CDR3 runs from the conserved cysteine through the conserved F or W.

v_call	j_call	cdr3_aa
TRBV10-3	TRBJ1-6	CAISEGTGISPLHF
TRBV19	TRBJ1-5	CASSIMNRDPYSNQPQHF
TRBV20-1	TRBJ2-7	CGARVGSTYEQYF
TRBV14	TRBJ1-1	CASSRTVITEAFF
TRBV11-1	TRBJ2-7	CASSLVPSGRADEQYF
TRBV5-4	TRBJ1-1	CASSLARGEGVLTEAFF
TRBV6-1	TRBJ2-7	CASTDYYEQYF
TRBV20-1	TRBJ2-7	CSAPTRENSHEQYF
TRBV20-1	TRBJ1-5	CSASFSGQPNQPQHF
TRBV20-1	TRBJ2-7	CSARDRRLSYEQYF
TRBV25-1	TRBJ1-6	CASSDSAKHSPLHF
TRBV6-6	TRBJ2-2	CASSSQVLNTGELFF
TRBV20-1	TRBJ1-1	CSARTGNTEAFF
TRBV7-2	TRBJ2-2	CASSLRLLAGVNTGELFF
TRBV7-6	TRBJ2-3	CASSPVAVGQGTQYF
TRBV25-1	TRBJ1-2	CASSEGAGAYSYGGYTF
TRBV2	TRBJ1-2	CASSVSTNYGYTF
TRBV11-2	TRBJ2-7	CASSQTEVLGKQYF
TRBV7-7	TRBJ2-5	CASSPGTRGETQYF
TRBV10-3	TRBJ2-7	CAISERASGNSPSYEQYF
TRBV18	TRBJ2-6	CASSPRSGSSSGANVLTF
TRBV9	TRBJ2-2	CASSSRDSNTGELFF
TRBV27	TRBJ1-5	CVSSLREGQPQHF
TRBV2	TRBJ1-6	CASWGEQRSPLHF
TRBV30	TRBJ2-7	CAWSATVFEQYF
TRBV5-1	TRBJ1-2	CASSLNPGQPNYGYTF
TRBV15	TRBJ1-5	CATSRADQPQHF
TRBV7-8	TRBJ1-5	CASSSWGDVESNQPQHF
TRBV20-1	TRBJ1-5	CSARSAANSNQPQHF
TRBV6-1	TRBJ1-5	CASRQGNQPQHF
TRBV7-6	TRBJ2-5	CASSFRLAMETQYF
TRBV19	TRBJ1-5	CASSLSRGRASNQPQHF
TRBV25-1	TRBJ2-2	CASSEYLGIAGELFF
TRBV7-9	TRBJ2-7	CASVLGSSYEQYF
TRBV20-1	TRBJ1-4	CSAIVPGQGRTNEKLFF
TRBV7-8	TRBJ1-1	CASSLRGRVAEAFF
TRBV18	TRBJ2-2	CASSPRVANTGELFF
TRBV9	TRBJ1-1	CASSVDPGSTEAFF
TRBV20-1	TRBJ1-1	CSAYLPGRENTEAFF
TRBV10-3	TRBJ2-5	CATKGSGTQETQYF
TRBV29-1	TRBJ2-2	CSVAGTNTGELFF
TRBV20-1	TRBJ1-3	CSAAPGTGENTIYF
TRBV11-2	TRBJ1-2	CASSYDREGYGYTF
TRBV20-1	TRBJ2-3	CSARGDSGGAYGTQYF
TRBV12-3/TRBV12-4	TRBJ1-1	CASSLGGSGSEAFF
TRBV3-1	TRBJ1-6	CASSLTGGLGSPLHF
TRBV12-5	TRBJ2-7	CASGLATGHSYEQYF
TRBV20-1	TRBJ1-1	CSARTPLGTGNTEAFF
TRBV4-1	TRBJ1-5	CASSQGRSNQPQHF
TRBV28	TRBJ1-1	CASSLSRGKTEAFF
TRBV24-1	TRBJ2-3	CATSDSGRSKYF
TRBV24-1	TRBJ2-1	CATSDGGVVYNEQFF
TRBV19	TRBJ2-7	CASGQGPSYEQYF
TRBV5-5	TRBJ2-2	CASSLSGTVNTGELFF
TRBV2	TRBJ2-7	CASTPKHSYEQYF
TRBV7-9	TRBJ2-1	CASSLGSGGTEFF